This T cell receptor beta chain appears in the sequencing data of a study of blood T cell repertoires in COVID-19. About the study: Sites in the United States, Italy and Spain provided acute and convalescent COVID-19 samples.

About this clone itself: Other DNA sequences in the sample encode the same CDR3.

From germline, CDR1 is SGHTA and CDR2 FQGNSA. The CDR3 loop spans 14 amino acids. The germline V and J ends were trimmed by 5 bases and 0 bases, with 11 bases remaining between them. Libraries were prepared by immunoSEQ multiplex PCR; TCRdb keeps only in-frame clonotypes and omits some of them. This sample has tens of thousands of clones, with about 80% found just once. The source of this sequence is a human donor in a cohort sampled during active COVID-19. Sequenced material: peripheral blood. V and J are TRBV7-2 and TRBJ2-7; D possibly corresponds to TRBD1 (6 bases). The CDR3 coding sequence is TGTGCCAGCAGCCCGGCAGGGGTCTCCTACGAGCAGTACTTC. This translates into CASSPAGVSYEQYF.